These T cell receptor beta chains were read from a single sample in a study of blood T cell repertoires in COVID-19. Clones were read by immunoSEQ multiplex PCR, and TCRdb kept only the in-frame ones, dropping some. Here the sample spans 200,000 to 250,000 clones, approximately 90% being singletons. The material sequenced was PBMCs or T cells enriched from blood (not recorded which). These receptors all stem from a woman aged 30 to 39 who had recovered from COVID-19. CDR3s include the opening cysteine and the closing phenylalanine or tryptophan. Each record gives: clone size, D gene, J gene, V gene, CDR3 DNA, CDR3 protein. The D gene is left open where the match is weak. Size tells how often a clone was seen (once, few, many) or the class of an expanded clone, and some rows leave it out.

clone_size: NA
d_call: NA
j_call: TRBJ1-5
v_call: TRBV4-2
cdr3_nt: TGTGCCAGCAGCCCTGAGCGGGAAGTACAGCCCCAGCATTTT
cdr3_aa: CASSPEREVQPQHF

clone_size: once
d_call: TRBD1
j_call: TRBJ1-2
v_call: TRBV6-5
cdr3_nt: TGTGCCAGCAGTCGCTCAGGGGGCGCTTATGGCTACACCTTC
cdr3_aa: CASSRSGGAYGYTF

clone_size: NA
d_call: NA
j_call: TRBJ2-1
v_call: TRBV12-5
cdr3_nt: TGTGCTAGTGGTTTAGGGACTTACAATGAGCAGTTCTTC
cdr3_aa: CASGLGTYNEQFF

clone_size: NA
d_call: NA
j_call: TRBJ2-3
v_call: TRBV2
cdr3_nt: TGTGCCAGCAGTGAAGTGGGGAGCAATACGCAGTATTTT
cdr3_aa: CASSEVGSNTQYF

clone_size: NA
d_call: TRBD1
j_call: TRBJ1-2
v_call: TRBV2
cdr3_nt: TGTGCCAGCAGTGATAGGGACAGGGGGCGAGGCTACACCTTC
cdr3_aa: CASSDRDRGRGYTF

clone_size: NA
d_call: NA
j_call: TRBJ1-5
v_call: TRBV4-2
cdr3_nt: TGTGCCAGCAGCCAAGTTTATAGGGAGGGAGATCAGCCCCAGCATTTT
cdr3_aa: CASSQVYREGDQPQHF

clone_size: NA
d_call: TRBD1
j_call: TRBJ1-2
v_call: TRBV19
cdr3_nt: TGTGCCAGTGAGGACAGGCGGGGCTACACCTTC
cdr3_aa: CASEDRRGYTF

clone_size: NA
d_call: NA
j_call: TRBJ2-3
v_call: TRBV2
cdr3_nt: TGTGCCAGCAGTGAAGCGCGCGGGGCCTCCGGCACGCAGTATTTT
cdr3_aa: CASSEARGASGTQYF

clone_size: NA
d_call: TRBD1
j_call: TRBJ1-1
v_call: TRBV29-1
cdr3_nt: TGCAGCGTCGTAGACAGGGCGGTTCCGGCTGAAGCTTTCTTT
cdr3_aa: CSVVDRAVPAEAFF

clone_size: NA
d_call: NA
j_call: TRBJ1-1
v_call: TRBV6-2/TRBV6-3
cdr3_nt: TGTGCCAGCAGTTATTCTAACACTGAAGCTTTCTTT
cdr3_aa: CASSYSNTEAFF

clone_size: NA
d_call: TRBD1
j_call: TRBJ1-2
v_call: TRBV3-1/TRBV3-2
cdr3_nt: TGTGCCAGCAGCCAAGACAGGGGGTTTGGCTACACCTTC
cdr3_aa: CASSQDRGFGYTF

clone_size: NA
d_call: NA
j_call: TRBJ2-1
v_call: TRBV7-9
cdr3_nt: TGTGCCAGCAGCTTAGGGTTCCAGCGGGTGATTCCCGATAATCAGTTCTTC
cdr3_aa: CASSLGFQRVIPDNQFF

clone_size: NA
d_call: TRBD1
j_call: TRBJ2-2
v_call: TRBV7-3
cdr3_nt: TGTGCCAGCAGCTTGGGCACAGGGGGTTCGAGCACCGGGGAGCTGTTTTTT
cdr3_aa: CASSLGTGGSSTGELFF

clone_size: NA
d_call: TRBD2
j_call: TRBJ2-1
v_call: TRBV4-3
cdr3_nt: TGCGCCAGCAGCCAAGAAGCGGGGGCTGGGGTCGATGAGCAGTTCTTC
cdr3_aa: CASSQEAGAGVDEQFF

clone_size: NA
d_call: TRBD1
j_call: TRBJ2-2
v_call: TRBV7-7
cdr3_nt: TGTGCTAGCAGCCTATTGACAGGGTGGAACACCGGGGAGCTGTTTTTT
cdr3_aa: CASSLLTGWNTGELFF

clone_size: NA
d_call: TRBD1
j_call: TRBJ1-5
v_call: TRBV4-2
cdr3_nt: TGTGCCAGCAGCCAAGTCACAGGGGGAGGTCAGCCCCAGCATTTT
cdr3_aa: CASSQVTGGGQPQHF

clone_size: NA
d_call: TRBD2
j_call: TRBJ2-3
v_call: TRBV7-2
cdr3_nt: TGTGCCAGCAGCTCTAAGACTAGCGGGGGATCAGATACGCAGTATTTT
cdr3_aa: CASSSKTSGGSDTQYF

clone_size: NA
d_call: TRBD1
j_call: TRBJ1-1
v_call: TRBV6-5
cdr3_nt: TGTGCCGTCAGGGGGCGAGTGGGCACTGAAGCTTTCTTT
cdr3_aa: CAVRGRVGTEAFF

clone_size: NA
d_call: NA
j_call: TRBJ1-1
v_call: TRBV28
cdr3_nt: TGTGCCATCCGCGTAAGGGGAACTGAAGCTTTCTTT
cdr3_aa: CAIRVRGTEAFF

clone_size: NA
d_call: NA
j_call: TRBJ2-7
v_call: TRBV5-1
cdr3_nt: TGCGCCAGCAGCCCTAGGGGCCCCCCCTCCTACGAGCAGTACTTC
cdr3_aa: CASSPRGPPSYEQYF

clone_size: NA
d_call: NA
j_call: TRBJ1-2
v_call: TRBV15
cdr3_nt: TGTGCCACCAGCAGGGAGTCATATGGCTACACCTTC
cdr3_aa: CATSRESYGYTF

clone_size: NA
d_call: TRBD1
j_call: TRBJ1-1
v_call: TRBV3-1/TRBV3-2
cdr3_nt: TGTGCCAGCAGCCAGGGGACAGTTACTGAAGCTTTCTTT
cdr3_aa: CASSQGTVTEAFF

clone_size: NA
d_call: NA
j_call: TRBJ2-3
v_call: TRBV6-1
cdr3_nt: TGTGCCAGCAGTGAAGGAGCTACCTCAGGATATACGCAGTATTTT
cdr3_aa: CASSEGATSGYTQYF

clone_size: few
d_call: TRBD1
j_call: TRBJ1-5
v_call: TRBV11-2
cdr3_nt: TGTGCCAGCAGCCAGCCGGGACAGGGGGGCCATAGCAATCAGCCCCAGCATTTT
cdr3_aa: CASSQPGQGGHSNQPQHF

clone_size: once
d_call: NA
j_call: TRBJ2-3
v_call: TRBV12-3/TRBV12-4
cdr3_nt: TGTGCCAGCAGTTTCGGAGATACGCAGTATTTT
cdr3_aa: CASSFGDTQYF

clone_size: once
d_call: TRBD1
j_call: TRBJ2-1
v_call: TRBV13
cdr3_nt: TGTGCCAGCAGACGTTCGGGACAGCACTACAATGAGCAGTTCTTC
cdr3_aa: CASRRSGQHYNEQFF

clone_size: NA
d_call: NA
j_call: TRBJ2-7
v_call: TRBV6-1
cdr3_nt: TGTGCCAGCAGTGAAGCGGGAGGCGCCTACGAGCAGTACTTC
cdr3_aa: CASSEAGGAYEQYF

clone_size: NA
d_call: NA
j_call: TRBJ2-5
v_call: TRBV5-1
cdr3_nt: TGCGCCAGCAGCTTGGCGGAGACCCAGTACTTC
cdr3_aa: CASSLAETQYF

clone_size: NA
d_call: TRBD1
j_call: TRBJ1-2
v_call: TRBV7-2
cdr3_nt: TGTGCCAGCAGCGGCAGAGGGGGCAGGTGGTCTGGCTACACCTTC
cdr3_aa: CASSGRGGRWSGYTF

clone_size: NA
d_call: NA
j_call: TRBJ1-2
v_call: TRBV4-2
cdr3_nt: TGTGCCAGCAGCCAAGAGGCCCAGTATGGCTACACCTTC
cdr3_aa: CASSQEAQYGYTF

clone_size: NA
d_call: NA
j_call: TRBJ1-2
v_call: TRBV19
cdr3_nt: TGTGCCAGTAGTATAGGGGGGGGACGAGCAGATGGCTACACCTTC
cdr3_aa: CASSIGGGRADGYTF

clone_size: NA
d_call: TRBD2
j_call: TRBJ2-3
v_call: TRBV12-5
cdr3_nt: TGTGCTAGTGCTGGGACTAGTTCCGCAGATACGCAGTATTTT
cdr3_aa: CASAGTSSADTQYF

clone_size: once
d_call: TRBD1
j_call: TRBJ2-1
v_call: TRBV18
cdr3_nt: TGTGCCAGCTCCCGATCGGACAGGACCTACAATGAGCAGTTCTTC
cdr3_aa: CASSRSDRTYNEQFF

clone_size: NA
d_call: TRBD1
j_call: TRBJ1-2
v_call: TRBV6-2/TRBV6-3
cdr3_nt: TGTGCCAGCAGTTTAGGGACAGGGAACGGCTACACCTTC
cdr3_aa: CASSLGTGNGYTF

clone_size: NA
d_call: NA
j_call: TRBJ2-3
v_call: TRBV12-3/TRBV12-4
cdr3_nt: TGTGCCAGCAGTTCCCTTTCCACAGATACGCAGTATTTT
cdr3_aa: CASSSLSTDTQYF

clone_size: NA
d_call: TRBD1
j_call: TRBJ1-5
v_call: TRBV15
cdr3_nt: TGTGCCACTCAGGGGGAGCGGAGCGATCAGCCCCAGCATTTT
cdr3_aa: CATQGERSDQPQHF

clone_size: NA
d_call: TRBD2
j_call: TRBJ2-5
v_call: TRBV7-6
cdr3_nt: TGTGCCAGCAGCCAGACAGCTCCGACTAGCGGGGGGCGGGAGACCCAGTACTTC
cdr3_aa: CASSQTAPTSGGRETQYF

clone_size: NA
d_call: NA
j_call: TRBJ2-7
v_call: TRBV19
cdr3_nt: TGTGCCAGTAGCGTTTCGGCGGGCTACGAGCAGTACTTC
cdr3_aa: CASSVSAGYEQYF

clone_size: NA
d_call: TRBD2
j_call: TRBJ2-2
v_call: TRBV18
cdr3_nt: TGTGCCAGCTGTCCGCGGGGGGACACCGGGGAGCTGTTTTTT
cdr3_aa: CASCPRGDTGELFF

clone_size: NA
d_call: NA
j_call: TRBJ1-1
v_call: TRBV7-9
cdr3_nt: TGTGCCAGCACCAAAGGGGCATCCATGAACACTGAAGCTTTCTTT
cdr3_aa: CASTKGASMNTEAFF

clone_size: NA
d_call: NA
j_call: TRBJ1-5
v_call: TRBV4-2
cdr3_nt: TGTGCCAGCAGCCCGACATGGGCTGATGATCAGCCCCAGCATTTT
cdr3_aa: CASSPTWADDQPQHF

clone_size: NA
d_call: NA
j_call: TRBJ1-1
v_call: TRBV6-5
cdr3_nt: TGTGCCAGCAGTATTACAGGGTCTGAAGCTTTCTTT
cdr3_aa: CASSITGSEAFF